The 12 T cell receptor beta chains in this list originate from one sample, sequenced in a study of blood T cell repertoires in COVID-19. Data came from immunoSEQ multiplex PCR; TCRdb stores just in-frame clones and leaves some out. The sample lists a few hundred thousand clones; about nine tenths were seen once. The sample comprised peripheral blood. The source is a woman in her 30s who had recovered from COVID-19.

This clone has only one observation. The J gene is TRBJ2-1, the V gene TRBV12-5; TRBD2 aligns across 11 bases. Germline CDR1 is LGHNT and CDR2 is FRNRAP. The CDR3 covers 16 residues. After removal of 6 bases from V and 3 bases from J, the junction contained 7 bases not matched to a gene. CDR3 loop: CASGPPTSGGYNEQFF. CDR3 sequence (DNA): TGTGCTAGTGGACCCCCCACTAGCGGGGGCTACAATGAGCAGTTCTTC.

The chain combines TRBV6-5 with TRBJ2-7, with D unclear. V was shortened by 5 bases and J by 2 bases, with 10 bases between the two germline ends. The CDR3 is 13 amino acids. Germline CDR1 is MNHEY and CDR2 is SVGAGI. The CDR3 region has the DNA TGTGCCAGCAGTCCGACTGCTACCTACGAGCAGTACTTC. As protein: CASSPTATYEQYF.

Remarks on this clone: Other DNA sequences in the same sample also yield this CDR3. The chain is built from TRBV28 and TRBJ1-1, with D possibly TRBD1 on 6 matching bases. The CDR3 is 14 residues long. Germline V lookup: CDR1 MDHEN, CDR2 SYDVKM. V lost 3 bases, J lost 0 bases, and 8 bases lay in between. The CDR3 sequence: CASSLWTVNTEAFF. In DNA, the CDR3 is TGTGCCAGCAGTTTGTGGACAGTGAACACTGAAGCTTTCTTT.

The J gene is TRBJ2-5, the V gene TRBV5-1; TRBD1 agrees at 7 bases. This CDR3 is 15 amino acids long. CDR1 is SGHRS and CDR2 is YFSETQ in the germline V gene. V lost 0 bases, J lost 0 bases, and 2 bases stayed unmatched. CDR3 sequence reads: CASSLDRGYQETQYF. The CDR3 DNA reads TGCGCCAGCAGCTTGGACAGGGGATACCAAGAGACCCAGTACTTC.

The chain recombines TRBV27 with TRBJ2-7, with D unclear. Trimming removed 5 bases from V and 5 bases from J, with 13 bases in between. The CDR3 extends over 13 amino acids. Germline-derived CDR1 and CDR2 are MNHEY and SMNVEV (reference sequence). CDR3 loop: CASSRRSLDEQYF. Here the CDR3 DNA reads TGTGCCAGCAGTCGGAGATCATTGGACGAGCAGTACTTC.

The chain joins TRBV6-5 to TRBJ1-1; TRBD1 is a possible D gene (5 bases). This CDR3 is built from 13 residues. From germline, CDR1 is MNHEY and CDR2 SVGAGI. V lost 6 bases and J lost 2, with 10 bases in between. The CDR3 region is CASRGRVNTEAFF. The CDR3 region has the DNA TGTGCCAGCAGAGGCAGGGTAAACACTGAAGCTTTCTTT.

The V and J genes are TRBV18 and TRBJ2-1; D call uncertain. Trimming cost V 6 bases and J 11 bases, with 2 bases left between them. Germline CDR1 reads KGHSH; CDR2 reads LQKENI. The CDR3 consists of 8 residues. The CDR3 reads CASSKQFF. The CDR3 coding sequence is TGTGCCAGCTCCAAGCAGTTCTTC.

The chain carries TRBV18 and TRBJ1-2, with 10 nucleotides matching TRBD1. Per the germline V gene, CDR1 is KGHSH and CDR2 is LQKENI. The CDR3 consists of 16 residues. V shed 2 bases, J shed 8 bases, and the junction held 11 bases outside the gene matches. This CDR3 reads CASSPARQGAGRGYTF. CDR3 in DNA: TGTGCCAGCTCACCAGCGCGACAGGGGGCGGGGAGAGGCTACACCTTC.

This clone was counted once. The chain couples TRBV2 to TRBJ2-6, with D maybe TRBD2 (6 bases). Trimming cost V 7 bases and J 0 bases, with 19 bases left between them. Germline V gene sequence: CDR1 SNHLY, CDR2 FYNNEI. The CDR3 loop spans 18 amino acids. The CDR3 DNA is TGTGCCAGCAAAAGGGGTGATTCGGGAGCCTCTGGGGCCAACGTCCTGACTTTC. Encoded protein: CASKRGDSGASGANVLTF.

V and J are TRBV2 and TRBJ2-3; D is ambiguous. Trimming pared 6 bases from V and 2 bases from J, leaving 12 bases between. The CDR3 has 14 residues. CDR1 SNHLY and CDR2 FYNNEI come from the germline V gene. The CDR3 sequence is CASSVAALTDTQYF. In nucleotides, the CDR3 is TGTGCCAGCAGCGTGGCGGCACTCACAGATACGCAGTATTTT.

J is TRBJ2-7 and V is TRBV13; D is unclear. Germline V gene data show CDR1 as PRHDT and CDR2 as FYEKMQ (reference sequence). The CDR3 has 13 amino acids. V was clipped by 4 bases and J by 4 bases, with 11 bases between them. CDR3 residues: CASSSQATYEQYF. CDR3 in DNA: TGTGCCAGCAGCTCCCAGGCAACTTACGAGCAGTACTTC.

J is TRBJ2-2 and V is TRBV25-1, with a weak D call TRBD2 (6 bases). This CDR3 comprises 15 residues. Per germline, CDR1 MGHDK and CDR2 SYGVNS. V was pared by 4 bases and J by 7 bases, with 16 bases between. The CDR3 loop reads CASSGGPGGVGELFF. The CDR3 bases are TGTGCCAGCAGTGGGGGCCCAGGAGGGGTCGGGGAGCTGTTTTTT.